The 23 T cell receptor beta chains in this list originate from one sample, sequenced in a study of T cells in Graves' hyperthyroidism and ophthalmopathy. RNA transcripts yielded amplified TCR beta CDR3 regions. The HTBI primer set was used in a first-round RT-PCR of the TCR CDR3. TCRdb fed the multiplex PCR reads into MiXCR, producing one record per CDR3 protein. Of 700,000 to 850,000 distinct CDR3 sequences listed, under 45% are singletons. The sample consisted of blood. These receptors were taken from a middle-aged woman with Graves' hyperthyroidism.

This clonotype has more than one count but fewer than ten. V is TRBV11-2 and J is TRBJ2-5, with 12 nucleotides matching TRBD2. This CDR3 spans 17 amino acids. The germline CDR1 and CDR2 sequences are SGHAT and FQNNGV. The ends lost 5 bases at V and 2 bases at J; junction bases unmatched: 9. CDR3 in DNA: TGTGCCAGCAGCCCGTGGACTAGCGGGGCCCATCAAGAGACCCAGTACTTC. As protein: CASSPWTSGAHQETQYF. Full variable domain (missing parts from reference TRBV11-2 and TRBJ2-5): EAGVAQSPRYKIIEKRQSVAFWCNPISGHATLYWYQQILGQGPKLLIQFQNNGVVDDSQLPKDRFSAERLKGVDSTLKIQPAKLEDSAVYLCASSPWTSGAHQETQYFGPGTRLLVL.

This clonotype was detected ten times or more. The chain uses TRBV24-1 and TRBJ2-2; 8 bases are shared with TRBD1. The CDR3 runs 14 residues. With V trimmed by 9 bases and J by 6 bases, 8 bases remained unmatched. Germline lookup yields CDR1 KGHDR and CDR2 SFDVKD. CDR3 protein: CATADDRGAGELFF. In nucleotides, the CDR3 is TGTGCCACCGCGGATGACAGGGGAGCCGGGGAGCTGTTTTTT.

This clonotype was found many times. The V call is TRBV20-1, the J call TRBJ1-2; unclear D gene. CDR3 size: 13 residues. Per the germline V gene, CDR1 is DFQATT and CDR2 is SNEGSKA (reference sequence). V shed 4 bases and J shed 4 bases, with 13 bases lying between them. In DNA, the CDR3 is TGCAGTGCTATGTCAAGTTACGGCTATGGCTACACCTTC. It translates to CSAMSSYGYGYTF.

The rearrangement links TRBV10-3 to TRBJ1-1, with 7 bases lining up with TRBD1. This CDR3 is built from 13 residues. Looked up from germline, CDR1 is ENHRY and CDR2 is SYGVKD. Trimming cost V 7 bases and J 0 bases; bases outside gene matches: 2. DNA for the CDR3: TGTGCCATCATGACAGGGTTGAACACTGAAGCTTTCTTT. Translated: CAIMTGLNTEAFF.

This clonotype appeared a single time. The chain joins TRBV6-1 to TRBJ2-7; 14 bases are shared with TRBD2. Germline CDR1 and CDR2: MNHNS and SASEGT. V gave up 6 bases and J gave up 4 bases; unmatched junction bases: 11. This CDR3 contains 17 residues. This CDR3 is CASRERGLAGVGYEQYF. The CDR3 DNA reads TGTGCCAGCAGGGAGCGGGGACTAGCGGGAGTAGGTTACGAGCAGTACTTC.

The chain couples TRBV25-1 to TRBJ2-7; D gene unclear. The CDR3 spans 15 residues. Germline loops: CDR1 MGHDK, CDR2 SYGVNS. Trimming took off 10 bases at V and 2 bases at J, with 21 bases between the two ends. The CDR3 coding sequence is TGTGCCACCTCTTCCCTGGACGCCCCGACCTACGAGCAGTACTTC. It yields the protein CATSSLDAPTYEQYF.

This clonotype has a handful of counts. This chain connects TRBV20-1 to TRBJ2-5; the D is unclear. The CDR3 sequence is 15 residues long. V was clipped by 2 bases and J by 5 bases, with 18 bases between them. Germline V CDR1 and CDR2: DFQATT, SNEGSKA (reference sequence). The CDR3 reads CSARRPKTSFETQYF. DNA of the CDR3: TGCAGTGCTAGACGACCCAAGACCAGCTTCGAGACCCAGTACTTC.

There are many counts of this clonotype. This rearrangement joins TRBV29-1 to TRBJ2-5; 7 bases are a match to TRBD1. The CDR3 runs to 13 residues. J was trimmed by 6 bases and V by 0 bases; bases with no gene match: 4. From germline, CDR1 is SQVTM and CDR2 ANQGSEA. The CDR3 loop reads CSVEETGEQTQYF. DNA for the CDR3: TGCAGCGTTGAAGAAACAGGGGAACAGACCCAGTACTTC.

V usage is TRBV12-3 or TRBV12-4 and J usage is TRBJ2-7, with D possibly TRBD1 on 5 matching bases. V lost 3 bases and J lost 0, with 12 bases in between. CDR3 size: 15 residues. CDR3 in DNA: TGTGCCAGCAGTTTTGCGTTACAGGACTCCTACGAGCAGTACTTC. This gives the protein CASSFALQDSYEQYF.

This chain links TRBV10-2 with TRBJ2-7; D perhaps matches TRBD2 (5 bases). The CDR3 contains 15 residues. Germline CDR1 and CDR2: WSHSY and SAAADI. V lost 8 bases to trimming and J lost 1 base, with 18 bases between them. CDR3 region: CASLGGGWASYEQYF. CDR3 DNA sequence: TGCGCCAGCTTAGGTGGAGGTTGGGCGTCCTACGAGCAGTACTTC.

This clonotype was observed a few times. The V gene is TRBV19, the J gene TRBJ2-7, with TRBD1 matching 8 bases. In germline, CDR1 is LNHDA, CDR2 SQIVND (reference sequence). The CDR3 runs 15 residues. V shed 9 bases and J 0 bases; nucleotides not matched to a gene: 10. The CDR3 is CASSLGQGFSYEQYF. The CDR3 coding sequence is TGTGCCAGCAGTTTAGGACAGGGATTCTCCTACGAGCAGTACTTC.

This rearrangement joins TRBV12-3 or TRBV12-4 to TRBJ2-7, with D tentatively TRBD1 or TRBD2 (6 bases each). Trimming stripped 6 bases from V and 1 base from J, with 19 bases between. The CDR3 contains 16 residues. The CDR3 loop is CASSNRASGDSYEQYF. CDR3 in DNA: TGTGCCAGCAGCAACAGGGCCTCGGGGGATTCCTACGAGCAGTACTTC.

A note on this clonotype: A much larger clone lies a single base off, so this may be a read error. This chain joins TRBV19 and TRBJ1-5; no clear D gene. CDR1 and CDR2 from the germline V gene are LNHDA and SQIVND (reference sequence). CDR3 length equals 14 residues. The CDR3 region is CAISLLASNRPQHF. DNA of the CDR3: TGTGCCATTTCCCTGTTGGCTAGCAATCGGCCCCAGCATTTT.

This clonotype was counted a few times. The chain carries TRBV28 and TRBJ2-7, with 7 bases identical to TRBD1. The CDR3 covers 14 residues. Germline CDR1 reads MDHEN; CDR2 reads SYDVKM. Trimming cost V 4 bases and J 0 bases; bases outside gene matches: 3. The CDR3 here is CASSSGTVSYEQYF. The CDR3 DNA sequence: TGTGCCAGCAGTTCCGGGACAGTCTCCTACGAGCAGTACTTC.

The chain couples TRBV29-1 to TRBJ2-6; unclear D gene. V dropped 3 bases and J dropped 12 bases, with 9 bases sitting between them. In germline, CDR1 is SQVTM, CDR2 ANQGSEA. This CDR3 comprises 11 residues. CDR3 protein: CSVDVNSVLTF. The CDR3 DNA is TGCAGCGTTGACGTGAACAGCGTCCTGACTTTC.

About this clonotype: A single base separates this from a much larger clone, so it may be a read error. This rearrangement joins TRBV12-3 or TRBV12-4 to TRBJ1-6; D remains ambiguous. The CDR3 runs 15 residues. CDR3 nucleotides: TGTGCCAGCAGTTCTCTCCCCGGAGGTAATTCACCCCTCTACTTT. It specifies CASSSLPGGNSPLYF.

This chain links TRBV11-2 with TRBJ2-7; 7 bases align to TRBD2. V dropped 5 bases and J dropped 4; count of bases not matched to a gene: 8. This CDR3 is 14 amino acids long. Per the germline V gene, CDR1 is SGHAT and CDR2 is FQNNGV. The CDR3 protein is CASSISGPMYEQYF. The CDR3 region has the DNA TGTGCCAGCAGCATTAGCGGGCCAATGTACGAGCAGTACTTC.

As to this clonotype: This may be a read error: a much more frequent sequence differs by one nucleotide. V is TRBV7-2 and J is TRBJ2-5; 7 bases align to TRBD1. Germline assignment: CDR1 SGHTA and CDR2 FQGNSA. The CDR3 sequence is 13 residues long. After removal of 8 bases from V and 3 bases from J, the junction contained 6 bases not matched to a gene. The CDR3 loop reads CASCSTGEETQYF. The DNA for the CDR3 is TGTGCCAGCTGCTCAACAGGGGAAGAGACCCAGTACTTC.

This clonotype showed up just a few times. The chain combines TRBV11-2 with TRBJ2-7; D unresolved. CDR1 is SGHAT and CDR2 is FQNNGV in the germline V gene. With 1 base removed from V and 6 bases from J, the gap between germline ends came to 13 bases. CDR3 length: 14 residues. CDR3 nucleotides: TGTGCCAGCAGCTTAGTGACCAAACACGGCGAGCAGTACTTC. It encodes CASSLVTKHGEQYF.

This clonotype was seen at least ten times. The chain recombines TRBV6-6 with TRBJ1-2; TRBD1 might be the D (5 bases). V lost 6 bases and J lost 4, with 12 bases in between. CDR1 and CDR2 (germline): MNHNY, SVGAGI (reference sequence). This CDR3 has 13 residues. For the CDR3, the DNA is TGTGCCAGCAGCCTACGGGACGGCTATGGCTACACCTTC. Translation gives CASSLRDGYGYTF.

Only a few counts were recorded for this clonotype. Being one base from a much bigger clone, this may be a read error. V gene TRBV19 combines with J gene TRBJ1-2; weak D call: TRBD1 (6 bases). The length of the CDR3 is 17 residues. Trimming stripped 10 bases from V and 4 bases from J, with 28 bases between. The germline gives CDR1 LNHDA, CDR2 SQIVND (reference sequence). Here the CDR3 reads CANTPRGADSLVYGYTF. DNA for the CDR3: TGTGCCAATACTCCTCGAGGGGCGGACAGTTTGGTCTATGGCTACACCTTC.

This clonotype occurred many times. The V call is TRBV7-2, the J call TRBJ1-1; possibly TRBD1 for D (5 bases). V lost 0 bases to trimming and J lost 6 bases, with 8 bases between them. This CDR3 has 13 amino acids. The germline gives CDR1 SGHTA, CDR2 FQGNSA. The CDR3 protein is CASSLARDSEAFF. Written as DNA, the CDR3 is TGTGCCAGCAGCTTAGCCAGGGATTCTGAAGCTTTCTTT.

This clonotype showed up many times. The chain combines TRBV20-1 with TRBJ1-5; TRBD1 is a possible D gene (6 bases). Trimming took 6 bases from V and 4 from J, leaving 13 bases between them. CDR1 DFQATT and CDR2 SNEGSKA come from the germline V gene (reference sequence). The CDR3 covers 13 residues. CDR3 DNA: TGCAGTGCCCTACAGGGTGTTAATCAGCCCCAGCATTTT. Its translation is CSALQGVNQPQHF.